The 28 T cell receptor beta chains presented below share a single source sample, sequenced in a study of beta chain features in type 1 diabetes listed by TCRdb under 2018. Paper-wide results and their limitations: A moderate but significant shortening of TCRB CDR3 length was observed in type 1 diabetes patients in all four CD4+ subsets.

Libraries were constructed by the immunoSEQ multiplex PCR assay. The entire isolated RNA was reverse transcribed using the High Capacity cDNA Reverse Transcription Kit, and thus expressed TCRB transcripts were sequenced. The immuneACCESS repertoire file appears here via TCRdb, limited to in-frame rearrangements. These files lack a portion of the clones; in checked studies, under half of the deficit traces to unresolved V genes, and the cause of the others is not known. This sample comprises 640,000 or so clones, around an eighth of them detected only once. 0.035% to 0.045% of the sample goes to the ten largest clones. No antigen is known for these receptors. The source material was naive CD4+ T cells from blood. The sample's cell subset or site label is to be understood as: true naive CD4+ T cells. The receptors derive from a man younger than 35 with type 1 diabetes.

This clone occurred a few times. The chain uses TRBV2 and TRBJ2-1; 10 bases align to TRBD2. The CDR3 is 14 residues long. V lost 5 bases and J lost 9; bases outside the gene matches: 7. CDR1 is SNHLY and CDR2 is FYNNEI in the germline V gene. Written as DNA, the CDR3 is TGTGCCAGCAGTCTCCTAGCGGGAGCTCCTGAGCAGTTCTTC. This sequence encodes CASSLLAGAPEQFF.

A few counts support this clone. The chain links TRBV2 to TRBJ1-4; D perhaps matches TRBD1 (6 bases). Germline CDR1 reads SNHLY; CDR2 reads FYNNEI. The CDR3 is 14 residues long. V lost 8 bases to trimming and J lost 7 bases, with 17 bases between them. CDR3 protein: CASRQGRESEKLFF. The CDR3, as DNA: TGTGCCAGCCGTCAGGGGCGCGAAAGTGAAAAACTGTTTTTT.

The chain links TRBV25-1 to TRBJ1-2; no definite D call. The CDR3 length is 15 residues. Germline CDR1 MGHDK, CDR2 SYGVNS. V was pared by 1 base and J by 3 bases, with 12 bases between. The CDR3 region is CASSESGRFHYGYTF. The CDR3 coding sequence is TGTGCCAGCAGTGAATCTGGCAGATTCCACTATGGCTACACCTTC.

The chain's CDR3 is CASSLFRDRLYNEQFF. CDR3 nucleotide sequence: TGTGCCAGCAGCCTTTTCCGGGACAGGCTCTACAATGAGCAGTTCTTC. V gene TRBV4-2 combines with J gene TRBJ2-1; 8 bases match TRBD1. The CDR3 has 16 amino acids. V lost 4 bases and J lost 3; bases outside the gene matches: 8. CDR1 is LGHNA, CDR2 YNFKEQ, per germline.

CDR3 sequence: CASSPEGHRRTEAFF. The CDR3 nucleotides read TGTGCCAGCAGCCCCGAGGGACACCGAAGGACTGAAGCTTTCTTT. This chain joins TRBV7-3 and TRBJ1-1; TRBD1 is a possible D gene (6 bases). This CDR3 is 15 amino acids long. Trimming removed 5 bases from V and 5 bases from J, with 18 bases in between. Germline CDR1 reads SGHTA; CDR2 reads FQGTGA.

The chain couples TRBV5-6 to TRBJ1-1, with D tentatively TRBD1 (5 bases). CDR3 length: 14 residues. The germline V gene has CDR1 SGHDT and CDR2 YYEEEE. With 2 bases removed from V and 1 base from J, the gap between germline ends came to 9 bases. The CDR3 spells CASSLGAGNTEAFF. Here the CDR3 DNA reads TGTGCCAGCAGCTTAGGGGCCGGGAACACTGAAGCTTTCTTT.

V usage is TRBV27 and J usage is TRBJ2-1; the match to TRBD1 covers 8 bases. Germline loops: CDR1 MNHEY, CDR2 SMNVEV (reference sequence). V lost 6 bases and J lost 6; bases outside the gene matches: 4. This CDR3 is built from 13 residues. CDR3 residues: CASRTTGVNEQFF. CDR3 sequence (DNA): TGTGCCAGCAGGACGACAGGGGTCAATGAGCAGTTCTTC.

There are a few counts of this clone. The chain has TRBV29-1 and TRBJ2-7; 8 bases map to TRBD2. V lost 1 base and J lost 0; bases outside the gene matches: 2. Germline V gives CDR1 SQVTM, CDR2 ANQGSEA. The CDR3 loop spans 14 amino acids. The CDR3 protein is CSVEGGRSSYEQYF. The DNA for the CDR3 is TGCAGCGTTGAAGGCGGGAGGTCCTCCTACGAGCAGTACTTC.

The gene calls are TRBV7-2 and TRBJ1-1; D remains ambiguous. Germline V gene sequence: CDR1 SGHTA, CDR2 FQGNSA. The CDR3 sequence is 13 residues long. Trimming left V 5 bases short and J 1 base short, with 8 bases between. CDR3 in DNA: TGTGCCAGCAGCGTCACAGAGAACACTGAAGCTTTCTTT. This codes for CASSVTENTEAFF. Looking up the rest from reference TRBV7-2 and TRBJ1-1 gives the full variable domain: GAGVSQSPSNKVTEKGKDVELRCDPISGHTALYWYRQSLGQGLEFLIYFQGNSAPDKSGLPSDRFSAERTGGSVSTLTIQRTQQEDSAVYLCASSVTENTEAFFGQGTRLTVV.

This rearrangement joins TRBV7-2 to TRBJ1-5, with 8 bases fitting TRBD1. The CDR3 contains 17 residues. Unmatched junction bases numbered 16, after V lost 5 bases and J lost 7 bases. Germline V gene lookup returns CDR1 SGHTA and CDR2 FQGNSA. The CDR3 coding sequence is TGTGCCAGCAGCCCAAGACAGGGGAGCCCGAGGGGGCAGCCCCAGCATTTT. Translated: CASSPRQGSPRGQPQHF.

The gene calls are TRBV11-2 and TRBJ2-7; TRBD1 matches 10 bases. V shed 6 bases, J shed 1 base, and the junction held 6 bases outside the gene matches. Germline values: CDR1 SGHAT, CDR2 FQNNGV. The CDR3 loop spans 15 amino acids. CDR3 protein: CASSFRGQGSYEQYF. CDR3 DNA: TGTGCCAGCAGTTTTCGGGGACAGGGGTCCTACGAGCAGTACTTC.

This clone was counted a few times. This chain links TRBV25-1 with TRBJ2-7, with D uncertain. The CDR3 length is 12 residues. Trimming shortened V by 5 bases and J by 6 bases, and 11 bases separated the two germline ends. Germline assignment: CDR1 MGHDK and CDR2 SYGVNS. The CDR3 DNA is TGTGCCAGCAGTACACCACAGAGCGAGCAGTACTTC. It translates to CASSTPQSEQYF.

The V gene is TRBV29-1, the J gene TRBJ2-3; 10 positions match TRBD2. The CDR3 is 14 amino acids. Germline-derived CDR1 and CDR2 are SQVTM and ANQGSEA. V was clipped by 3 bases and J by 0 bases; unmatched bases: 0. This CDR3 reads CSVETSGSTDTQYF. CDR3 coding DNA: TGCAGCGTTGAGACTAGCGGGAGCACAGATACGCAGTATTTT.

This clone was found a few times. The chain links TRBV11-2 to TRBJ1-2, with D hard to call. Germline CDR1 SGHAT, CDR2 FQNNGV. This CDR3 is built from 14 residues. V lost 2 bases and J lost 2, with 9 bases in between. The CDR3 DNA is TGTGCCAGCAGCTTAATTGTCGGGAACTATGGCTACACCTTC. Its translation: CASSLIVGNYGYTF.

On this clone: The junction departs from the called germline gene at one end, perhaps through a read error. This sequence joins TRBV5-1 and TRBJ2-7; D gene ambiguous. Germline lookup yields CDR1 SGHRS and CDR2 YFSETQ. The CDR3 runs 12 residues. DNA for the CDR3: TGCGCCAGCAGCGATATGGCGGTAATAGAGAGCTTC. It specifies CASSDMAVIESF.

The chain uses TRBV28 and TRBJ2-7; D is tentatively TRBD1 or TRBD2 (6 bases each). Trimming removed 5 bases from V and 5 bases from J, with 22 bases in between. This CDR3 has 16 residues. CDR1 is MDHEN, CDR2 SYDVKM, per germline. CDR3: CASSPLTWGAVHEQYF. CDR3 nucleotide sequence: TGTGCCAGCAGTCCGCTGACATGGGGGGCGGTGCACGAGCAGTACTTC. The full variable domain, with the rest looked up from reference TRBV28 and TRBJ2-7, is DVKVTQSSRYLVKRTGEKVFLECVQDMDHENMFWYRQDPGLGLRLIYFSYDVKMKEKGDIPEGYSVSREKKERFSLILESASTNQTSMYLCASSPLTWGAVHEQYFGPGTRLTVT.

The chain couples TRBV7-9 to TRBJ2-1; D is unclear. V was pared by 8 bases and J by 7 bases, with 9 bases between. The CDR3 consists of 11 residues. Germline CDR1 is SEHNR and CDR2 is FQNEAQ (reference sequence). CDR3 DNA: TGTGCCAGCGGCGAACGAAATGAGCAGTTCTTC. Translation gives CASGERNEQFF.

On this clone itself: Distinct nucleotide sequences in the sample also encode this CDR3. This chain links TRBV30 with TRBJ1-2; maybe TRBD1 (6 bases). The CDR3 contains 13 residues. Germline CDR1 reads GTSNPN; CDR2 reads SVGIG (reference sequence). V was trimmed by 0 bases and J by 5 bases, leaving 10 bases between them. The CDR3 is CAWSVGGSYGYTF. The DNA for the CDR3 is TGTGCCTGGAGTGTAGGGGGTTCATATGGCTACACCTTC.

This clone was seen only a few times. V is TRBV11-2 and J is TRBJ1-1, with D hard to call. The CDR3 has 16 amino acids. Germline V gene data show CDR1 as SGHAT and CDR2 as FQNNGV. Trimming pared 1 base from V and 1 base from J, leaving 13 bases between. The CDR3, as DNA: TGTGCCAGCAGCTTAGTATTCTTACCTACGAACACTGAAGCTTTCTTT. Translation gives CASSLVFLPTNTEAFF. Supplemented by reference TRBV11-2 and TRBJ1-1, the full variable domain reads EAGVAQSPRYKIIEKRQSVAFWCNPISGHATLYWYQQILGQGPKLLIQFQNNGVVDDSQLPKDRFSAERLKGVDSTLKIQPAKLEDSAVYLCASSLVFLPTNTEAFFGQGTRLTVV.

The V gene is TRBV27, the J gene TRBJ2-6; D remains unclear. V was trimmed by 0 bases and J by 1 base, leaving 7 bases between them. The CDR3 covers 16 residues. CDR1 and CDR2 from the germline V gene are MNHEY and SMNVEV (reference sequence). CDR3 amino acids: CASSLSFGSGANVLTF. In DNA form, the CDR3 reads TGTGCCAGCAGTTTATCATTCGGGTCTGGGGCCAACGTCCTGACTTTC.

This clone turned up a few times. CDR3 in amino acids: CASSPGTGGSYNEQFF. CDR3 bases: TGCGCCAGCAGCCCCGGGACAGGGGGCTCCTACAATGAGCAGTTCTTC. This rearrangement joins TRBV4-1 to TRBJ2-1, with TRBD1 matching over 11 bases. Per the germline V gene, CDR1 is MGHRA and CDR2 is YSYEKL. The CDR3 length is 16 residues. Losses at the gene ends were 4 bases for V and 0 bases for J; bases not matched to a gene: 2.

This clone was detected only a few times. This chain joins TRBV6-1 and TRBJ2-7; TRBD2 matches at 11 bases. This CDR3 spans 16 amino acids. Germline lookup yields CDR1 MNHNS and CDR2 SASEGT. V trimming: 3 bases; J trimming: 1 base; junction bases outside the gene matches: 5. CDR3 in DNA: TGTGCCAGCAGTGACCTTGGGACTAGCGGATCCTACGAGCAGTACTTC. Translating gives CASSDLGTSGSYEQYF.

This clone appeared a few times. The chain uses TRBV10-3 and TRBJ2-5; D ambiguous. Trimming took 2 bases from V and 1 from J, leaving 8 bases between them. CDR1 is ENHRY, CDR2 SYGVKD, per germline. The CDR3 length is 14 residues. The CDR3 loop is CAISEIAGQETQYF. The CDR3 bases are TGTGCCATCAGTGAGATAGCTGGCCAAGAGACCCAGTACTTC.

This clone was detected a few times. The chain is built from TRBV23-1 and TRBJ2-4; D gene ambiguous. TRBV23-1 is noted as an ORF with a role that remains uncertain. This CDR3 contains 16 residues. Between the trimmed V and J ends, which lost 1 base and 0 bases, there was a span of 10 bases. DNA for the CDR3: TGCGCCAGCAGTCAATGTACCCGGCTAGCCAAAAACATTCAGTACTTC. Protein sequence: CASSQCTRLAKNIQYF.

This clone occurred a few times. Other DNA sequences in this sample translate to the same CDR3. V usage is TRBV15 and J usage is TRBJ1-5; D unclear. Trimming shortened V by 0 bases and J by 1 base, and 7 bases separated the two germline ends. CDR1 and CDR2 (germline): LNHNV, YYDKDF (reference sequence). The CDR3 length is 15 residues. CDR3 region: CATSRDRGSNQPQHF. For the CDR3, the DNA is TGTGCCACCAGCAGAGACAGAGGAAGCAATCAGCCCCAGCATTTT. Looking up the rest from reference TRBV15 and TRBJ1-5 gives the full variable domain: DAMVIQNPRYQVTQFGKPVTLSCSQTLNHNVMYWYQQKSSQAPKLLFHYYDKDFNNEADTPDNFQSRRPNTSFCFLDIRSPGLGDTAMYLCATSRDRGSNQPQHFGDGTRLSIL.

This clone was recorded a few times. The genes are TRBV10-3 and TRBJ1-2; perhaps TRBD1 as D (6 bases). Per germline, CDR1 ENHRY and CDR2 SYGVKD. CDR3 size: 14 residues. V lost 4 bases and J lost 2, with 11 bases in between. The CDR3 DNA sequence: TGTGCCATCAGTGGACAGGTCTCGAACTATGGCTACACCTTC. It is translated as CAISGQVSNYGYTF.

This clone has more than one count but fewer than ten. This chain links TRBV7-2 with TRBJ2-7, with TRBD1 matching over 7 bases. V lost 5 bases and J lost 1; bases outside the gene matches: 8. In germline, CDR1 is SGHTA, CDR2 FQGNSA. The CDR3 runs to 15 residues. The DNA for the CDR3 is TGTGCCAGCAGCCGTGCGAGGGGGCCGTCCTACGAGCAGTACTTC. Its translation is CASSRARGPSYEQYF.

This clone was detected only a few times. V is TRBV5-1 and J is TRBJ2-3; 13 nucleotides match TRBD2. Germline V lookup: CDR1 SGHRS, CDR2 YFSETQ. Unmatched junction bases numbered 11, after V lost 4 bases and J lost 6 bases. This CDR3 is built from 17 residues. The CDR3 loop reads CASSRLGTSGTPDTQYF. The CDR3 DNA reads TGCGCCAGCAGCCGGCTGGGGACTAGCGGGACCCCGGATACGCAGTATTTT.